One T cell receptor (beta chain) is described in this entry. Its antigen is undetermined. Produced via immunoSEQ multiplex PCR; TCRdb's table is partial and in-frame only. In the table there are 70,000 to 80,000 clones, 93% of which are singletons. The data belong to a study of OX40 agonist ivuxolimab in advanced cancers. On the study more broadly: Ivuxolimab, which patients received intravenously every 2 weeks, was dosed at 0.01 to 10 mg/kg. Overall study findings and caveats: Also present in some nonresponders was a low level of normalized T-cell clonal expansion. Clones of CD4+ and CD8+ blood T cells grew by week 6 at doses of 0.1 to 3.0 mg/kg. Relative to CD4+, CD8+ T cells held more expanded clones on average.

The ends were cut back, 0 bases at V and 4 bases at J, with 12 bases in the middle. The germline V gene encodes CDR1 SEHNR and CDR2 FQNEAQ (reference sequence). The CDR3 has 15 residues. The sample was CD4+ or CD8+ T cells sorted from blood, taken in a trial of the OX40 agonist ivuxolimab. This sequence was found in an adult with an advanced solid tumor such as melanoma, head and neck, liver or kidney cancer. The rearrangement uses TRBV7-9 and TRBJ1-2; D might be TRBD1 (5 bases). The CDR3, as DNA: TGTGCCAGCAGCTTAGCAGGGGACTCCCGCTATGGCTACACCTTC. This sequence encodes CASSLAGDSRYGYTF.